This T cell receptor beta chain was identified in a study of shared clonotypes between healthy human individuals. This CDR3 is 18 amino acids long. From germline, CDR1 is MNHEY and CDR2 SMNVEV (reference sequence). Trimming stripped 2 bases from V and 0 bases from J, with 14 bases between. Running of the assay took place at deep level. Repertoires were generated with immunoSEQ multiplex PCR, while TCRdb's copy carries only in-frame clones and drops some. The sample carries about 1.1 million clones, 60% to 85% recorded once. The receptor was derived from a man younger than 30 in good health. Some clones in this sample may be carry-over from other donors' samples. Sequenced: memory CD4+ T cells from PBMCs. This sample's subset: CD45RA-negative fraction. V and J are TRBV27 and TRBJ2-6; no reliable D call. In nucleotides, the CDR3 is TGTGCCAGCAGTTTAGGAACTCGGTGGAGCTCTGGGGCCAACGTCCTGACTTTC. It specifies CASSLGTRWSSGANVLTF.